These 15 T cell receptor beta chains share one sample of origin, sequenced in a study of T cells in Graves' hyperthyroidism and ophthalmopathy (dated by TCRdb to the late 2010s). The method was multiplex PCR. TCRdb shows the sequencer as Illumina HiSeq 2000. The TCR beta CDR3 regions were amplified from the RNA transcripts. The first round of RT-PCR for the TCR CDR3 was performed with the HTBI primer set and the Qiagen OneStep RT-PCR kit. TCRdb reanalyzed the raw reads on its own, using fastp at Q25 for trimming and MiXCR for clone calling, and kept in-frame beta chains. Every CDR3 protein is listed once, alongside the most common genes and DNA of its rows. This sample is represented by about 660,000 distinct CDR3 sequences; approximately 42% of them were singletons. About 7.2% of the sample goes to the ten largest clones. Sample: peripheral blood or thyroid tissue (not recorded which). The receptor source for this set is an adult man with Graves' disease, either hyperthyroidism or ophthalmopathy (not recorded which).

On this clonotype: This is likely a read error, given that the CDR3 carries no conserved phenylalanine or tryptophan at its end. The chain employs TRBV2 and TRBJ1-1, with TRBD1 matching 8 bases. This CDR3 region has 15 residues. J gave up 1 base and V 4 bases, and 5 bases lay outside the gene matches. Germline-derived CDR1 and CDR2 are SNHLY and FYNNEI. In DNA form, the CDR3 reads TGTGCCAGCAGTGCCACAGGGGGGGGGAACACTGAAGCTTTCCTT. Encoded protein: CASSATGGGNTEAFL.

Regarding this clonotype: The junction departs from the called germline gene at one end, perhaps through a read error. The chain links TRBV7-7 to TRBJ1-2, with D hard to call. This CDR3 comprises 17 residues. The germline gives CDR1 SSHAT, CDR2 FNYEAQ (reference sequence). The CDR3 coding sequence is TGTGCTAGCAGCGTAAACGGCCTGTGCCCCGGGAGTTATGGCTACACCTTC. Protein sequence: CASSVNGLCPGSYGYTF.

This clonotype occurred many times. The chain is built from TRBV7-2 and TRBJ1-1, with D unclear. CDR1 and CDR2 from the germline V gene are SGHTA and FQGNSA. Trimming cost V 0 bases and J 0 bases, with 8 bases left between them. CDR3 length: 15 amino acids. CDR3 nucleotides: TGTGCCAGCAGCTTAGCGCCCACAATGAACACTGAAGCTTTCTTT. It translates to CASSLAPTMNTEAFF.

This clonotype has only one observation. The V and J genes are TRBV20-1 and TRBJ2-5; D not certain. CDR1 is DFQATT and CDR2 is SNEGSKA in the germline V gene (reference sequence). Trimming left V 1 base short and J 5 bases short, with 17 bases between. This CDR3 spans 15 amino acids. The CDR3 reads CSARVGQNTGETQYF. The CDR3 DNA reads TGCAGTGCTAGAGTAGGGCAGAACACCGGGGAGACCCAGTACTTC.

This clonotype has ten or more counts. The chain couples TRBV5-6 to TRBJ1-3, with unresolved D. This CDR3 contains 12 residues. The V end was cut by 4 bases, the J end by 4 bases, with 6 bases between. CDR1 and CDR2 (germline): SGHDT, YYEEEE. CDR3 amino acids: CASSAQGNTIYF. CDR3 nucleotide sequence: TGTGCCAGCAGCGCCCAGGGAAACACCATATATTTT.

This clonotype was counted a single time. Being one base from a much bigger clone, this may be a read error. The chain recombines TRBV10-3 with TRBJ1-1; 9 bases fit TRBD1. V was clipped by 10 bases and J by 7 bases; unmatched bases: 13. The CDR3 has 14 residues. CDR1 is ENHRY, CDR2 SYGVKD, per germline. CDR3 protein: CASSLTGGWDEAFF. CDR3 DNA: TGTGCCAGCTCTCTGACAGGGGGATGGGATGAAGCTTTCTTT.

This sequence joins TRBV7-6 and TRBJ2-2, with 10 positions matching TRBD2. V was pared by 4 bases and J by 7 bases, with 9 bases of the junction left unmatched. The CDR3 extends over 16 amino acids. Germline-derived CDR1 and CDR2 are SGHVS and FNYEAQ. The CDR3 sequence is CASSSRASGRYGELFF. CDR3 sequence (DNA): TGTGCCAGCAGCTCCCGGGCTAGCGGGAGATACGGGGAGCTGTTTTTT.

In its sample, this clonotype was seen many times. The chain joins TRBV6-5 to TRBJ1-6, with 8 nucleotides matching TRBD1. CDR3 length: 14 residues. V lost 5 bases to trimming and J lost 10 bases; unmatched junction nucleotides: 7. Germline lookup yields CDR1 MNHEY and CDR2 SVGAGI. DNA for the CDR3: TGTGCCAGCAGTAGTTCAGGGGGCGCCTCACCCCTCCACTTT. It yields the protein CASSSSGGASPLHF.

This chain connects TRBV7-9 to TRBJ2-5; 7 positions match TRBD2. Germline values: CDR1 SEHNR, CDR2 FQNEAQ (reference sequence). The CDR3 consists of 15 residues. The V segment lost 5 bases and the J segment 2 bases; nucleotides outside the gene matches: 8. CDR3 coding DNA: TGTGCCAGCAGCCGAGGGAGGGGATTTCAAGAGACCCAGTACTTC. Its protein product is CASSRGRGFQETQYF.

DNA for the CDR3: TGTGCCAGCAGCTTAGACAGGGGAGCTGAAAAACTGTTTTTT. As protein: CASSLDRGAEKLFF. The chain combines TRBV7-8 with TRBJ1-4; 7 nucleotides match TRBD1. This CDR3 has 14 amino acids. Losses at the gene ends were 1 base for V and 7 bases for J; bases not matched to a gene: 3. Germline lookup yields CDR1 SGHVS and CDR2 FQNEAQ.

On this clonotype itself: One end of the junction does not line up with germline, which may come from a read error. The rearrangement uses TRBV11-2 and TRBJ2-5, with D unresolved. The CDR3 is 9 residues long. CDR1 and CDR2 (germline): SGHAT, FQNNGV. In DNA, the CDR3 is TGTGCCAGCAGTCCGACCCAATACTTC. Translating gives CASSPTQYF.

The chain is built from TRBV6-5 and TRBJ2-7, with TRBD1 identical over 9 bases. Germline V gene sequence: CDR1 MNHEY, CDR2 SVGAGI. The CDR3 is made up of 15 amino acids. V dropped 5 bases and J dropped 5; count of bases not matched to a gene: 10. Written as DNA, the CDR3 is TGTGCCAGCAGTCCCCTGGACAGGGGTGTCCACGAGCAGTACTTC. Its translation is CASSPLDRGVHEQYF.

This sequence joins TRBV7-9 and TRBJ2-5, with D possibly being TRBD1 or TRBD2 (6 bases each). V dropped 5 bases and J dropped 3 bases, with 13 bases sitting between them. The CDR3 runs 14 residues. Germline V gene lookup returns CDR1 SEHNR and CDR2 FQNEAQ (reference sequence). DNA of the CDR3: TGTGCCAGCAGCAGGACAGCGGGCGAAGAGACCCAGTACTTC. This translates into CASSRTAGEETQYF.

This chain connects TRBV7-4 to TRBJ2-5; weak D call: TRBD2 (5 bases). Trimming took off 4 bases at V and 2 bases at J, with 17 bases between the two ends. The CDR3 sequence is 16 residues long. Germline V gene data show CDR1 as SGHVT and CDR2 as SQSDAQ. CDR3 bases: TGTGCCAGCAGCTACCAGCCCTTCCGGGGACAAGAGACCCAGTACTTC. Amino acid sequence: CASSYQPFRGQETQYF.

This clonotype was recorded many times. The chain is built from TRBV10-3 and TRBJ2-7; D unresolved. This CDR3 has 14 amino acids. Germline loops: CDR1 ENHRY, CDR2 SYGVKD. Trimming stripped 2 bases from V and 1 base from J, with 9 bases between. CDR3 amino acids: CAISEVARSYEQYF. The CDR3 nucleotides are TGTGCCATCAGTGAGGTTGCCAGGTCCTACGAGCAGTACTTC.